Listed below are T cell receptor beta chains from one sample, sequenced in a study of early T cells in non-severe SARS-CoV-2 infection. TCRdb redid the calling of the 5' RACE reads with MiXCR, one entry per CDR3 protein. There are 65,000 to 95,000 distinct CDR3 sequences in the sample; approximately 16% occur only once, and about 3.1% lies in the top ten. Source material: whole blood. The receptors come from an adult who was a healthcare worker with PCR-confirmed SARS-CoV-2 infection or an uninfected control (not recorded which). The CDR3 runs from the conserved cysteine through the conserved F or W. The D gene is left open where the match is weak. Where a row states a size, it is once, few, many or the class of an expanded clone; other rows omit it.

v_call,d_call,j_call,clone_size,cdr3_nt,cdr3_aa
TRBV2,-,TRBJ2-7,-,TGTGCCAGCAGTGAAAATTGGCTAGCGAACGAGCAGTACTTC,CASSENWLANEQYF
TRBV5-1,-,TRBJ2-7,many,TGCGCCAGCAGCCAGGACAGTTTCTCCTACGAGCAGTACTTC,CASSQDSFSYEQYF
TRBV11-2,-,TRBJ2-7,-,TGTGCCAGCAGTAAAGGACAAACCTACGAGCAGTACTTC,CASSKGQTYEQYF
TRBV5-1,-,TRBJ2-6,few,TGCGCCAGCAGCCCCTCGACAGGACGAGGGGCCAACGTCCTGACTTTC,CASSPSTGRGANVLTF
TRBV2,TRBD1,TRBJ2-3,-,TGTGCCAGCAGCCGGGACAGGATGGGAGATACGCAGTATTTT,CASSRDRMGDTQYF
TRBV24-1,-,TRBJ1-5,-,TGTGCCACCAGTGATTCAGGCCGGGGGGATAATCAGCCCCAGCATTTT,CATSDSGRGDNQPQHF
TRBV18,-,TRBJ2-2,medium-sized,TGTGCCAGCTCACCAGTCCACCTCGGCACCGGGGAGCTGTTTTTT,CASSPVHLGTGELFF
TRBV7-6,-,TRBJ2-3,-,TGTGCCAGCAGCTCCACTATATCAGATACGCAGTATTTT,CASSSTISDTQYF
TRBV18,-,TRBJ1-4,many,TGTGCCAGCTCCAACGTAGGGGGAGGCGAAAAACTGTTTTTT,CASSNVGGGEKLFF
TRBV28,TRBD2,TRBJ2-2,-,TGTGCCAGCAGTTTTTGGCTAGCGGGGGAAGGCGGGGAGCTGTTTTTT,CASSFWLAGEGGELFF
TRBV7-9,-,TRBJ2-2,few,TGTGCCAGCAGCTTGCGCGAGGAATCCCCCAACACCGGGGAGCTGTTTTTT,CASSLREESPNTGELFF
TRBV5-4,TRBD1,TRBJ2-7,-,TGTGCCAGCAGCTTGAGTGTGGACAGGAGCATGAGGGAGCAGTACTTC,CASSLSVDRSMREQYF
TRBV12-3/TRBV12-4,-,TRBJ1-1,few,TGTGCCAGCACTTTACAAGGGGGGGACACTGAAGCTTTCTTT,CASTLQGGDTEAFF
TRBV7-9,-,TRBJ1-2,few,TGTGCCAGCAGCTTAGTTCAAGGTGGCTACACCTTC,CASSLVQGGYTF
TRBV10-3,-,TRBJ2-7,-,TGTGCCATCAGTAACCAGGGAGAGCAGTACTTC,CAISNQGEQYF
TRBV20-1,TRBD2,TRBJ2-7,few,TGCAGTGCTTTCGCGGGGGGGCCAGGAGAGCAGTACTTC,CSAFAGGPGEQYF
TRBV19,-,TRBJ2-5,few,TGTGCCAGTAGTATAGGGGGCCAACAGTACTTC,CASSIGGQQYF
TRBV10-3,-,TRBJ1-6,-,TGTGCCATCAGTGAGAGCGGGGCAGATAATTCACCCCTCCACTTT,CAISESGADNSPLHF
TRBV29-1,TRBD1,TRBJ2-1,-,TGCAGCGTTGTCCCGGGACAGGGCAATGAGCAGTTCTTC,CSVVPGQGNEQFF
TRBV12-3/TRBV12-4,-,TRBJ1-5,-,TGTGCCAGCAGTTGGAGGCTTCTCCCCAGTGAGCCCCAGCATTTT,CASSWRLLPSEPQHF
TRBV7-9,TRBD2,TRBJ2-7,few,TGTGCCAGCAGCTTAGGCGGGAGTCACTACGAGCAGTACTTC,CASSLGGSHYEQYF
TRBV5-1,TRBD2,TRBJ2-2,-,TGCGCCAGCAGCTCCGGGGGGAGATACACCGGGGAGCTGTTTTTT,CASSSGGRYTGELFF
TRBV11-3,TRBD2,TRBJ2-3,few,TGTGCCAGCAGCTTCTCACTAGCGGGGGGGCGGGGCACAGATACGCAGTATTTT,CASSFSLAGGRGTDTQYF
TRBV4-2,-,TRBJ1-5,-,TGTGCCAGCAGCCCCCCGGGATTGGATCAGCCCCAGCATTTT,CASSPPGLDQPQHF
TRBV7-9,-,TRBJ1-2,-,TGTGCCAGCAGCTTCGGCCGGGAGTATGGCTACACCTTC,CASSFGREYGYTF
TRBV6-1,TRBD1,TRBJ1-5,few,TGTGCCAGCCTTCCCGGGACAGGGGGCGGTCAGCCCCAGCATTTT,CASLPGTGGGQPQHF
TRBV7-3,-,TRBJ1-3,-,TGTGCCAGCAGCTTGACAGGCCTTGGGGCCGCTGGAAACACCATATATTTT,CASSLTGLGAAGNTIYF
TRBV29-1,TRBD2,TRBJ2-1,few,TGCAGCGTTGAAGTCCCTAGCGGGGGGCCGGTTAGGTTCTTC,CSVEVPSGGPVRFF
TRBV24-1,-,TRBJ1-6,few,TGTGCCACCAGTGTGAAGGGAACACCCCTCCACTTT,CATSVKGTPLHF
TRBV7-6,TRBD2,TRBJ2-1,many,TGTGCCAGCAGCTTTGGACTAGCGGGAGGGGGGGATGAGCAGTTCTTC,CASSFGLAGGGDEQFF
TRBV28,TRBD2,TRBJ2-7,few,TGTGCCAGCAGTAGCGGGAGAGGCGAGCAGTACTTC,CASSSGRGEQYF
TRBV12-3/TRBV12-4,-,TRBJ2-5,-,TGTGCCAGCAGTTTAGTAGGCAGCTGGAGTCAAGAGACCCAGTACTTC,CASSLVGSWSQETQYF
TRBV6-1,-,TRBJ2-4,few,TGTGCCAGCAGGCGGTTGGGGAACATTCAGTACTTC,CASRRLGNIQYF
TRBV7-3,-,TRBJ1-1,-,TGTGCCAGCAGCCCGCTTGGGACAAACACTGAAGCTTTCTTT,CASSPLGTNTEAFF
TRBV18,-,TRBJ1-5,-,TGTGCCAGCTCAGGGTACAATCAGCCCCAGCATTTT,CASSGYNQPQHF
TRBV12-3/TRBV12-4,TRBD2,TRBJ2-1,once,TGTGCCAGCAGACCCAGCGGGGGCAATGAGCAGTTCTTC,CASRPSGGNEQFF
TRBV3-1,TRBD2,TRBJ2-1,many,TGTGCCAGCAGCCTAGCGGGGGTCCCCTCGGATGAGCAGTTCTTC,CASSLAGVPSDEQFF
TRBV12-3/TRBV12-4,-,TRBJ1-6,many,TGTGCCAGCAGTTTGATCAATTCACCCCTCCACTTT,CASSLINSPLHF
TRBV7-6,TRBD1,TRBJ2-7,few,TGTGCCAGCAGCCGTGGACAGGGGACAACCTACGAGCAGTACTTC,CASSRGQGTTYEQYF
TRBV28,TRBD1,TRBJ2-1,-,TGTGCCAGCAGTTTACTCCGGGACAGCTCCTACAATGAGCAGTTCTTC,CASSLLRDSSYNEQFF
TRBV7-3,-,TRBJ2-1,-,TGTGCCAGCAGCCCCACCAGGAATTCGAATGAGCAGTTCTTC,CASSPTRNSNEQFF
TRBV5-4,-,TRBJ2-6,-,TGTGCCAGCAGCTTGTCCCTCTCTGGGGCCAACGTCCTGACTTTC,CASSLSLSGANVLTF
TRBV27,-,TRBJ1-5,few,TGTGCCAGCAGTCACGGTGCGGGGGGCGGGCAGCCCCAGCATTTT,CASSHGAGGGQPQHF
TRBV5-6,TRBD1,TRBJ2-7,many,TGTGCCAGCAGCTTGCCGGGACAGGGCTCCTACGAGCAGTACTTC,CASSLPGQGSYEQYF
TRBV29-1,TRBD2,TRBJ2-1,few,TGCAGCGGCGGGGGGGGCTCCTACAATGAGCAGTTCTTC,CSGGGGSYNEQFF
TRBV6-6,TRBD1,TRBJ2-1,few,TGTGCCAGCAGCAGTGTAGGGGACAGGAACTACAATGAGCAGTTCTTC,CASSSVGDRNYNEQFF
TRBV21-1,-,TRBJ2-2,-,TGTGCCAGCGGCTGCGGGGAGCTGTTTTTT,CASGCGELFF
TRBV29-1,-,TRBJ2-2,few,TGCAGCGCAGGGGACACCGGGGAGCTGTTTTTT,CSAGDTGELFF
TRBV19,TRBD1,TRBJ1-5,-,TGTGCCAGTACCAGCCAGACAGGGGTGGATCAGCCCCAGCATTTT,CASTSQTGVDQPQHF
TRBV20-1,-,TRBJ1-5,few,TGCAGTGCTAGAGATATATCGGGTTATCAGCCCCAGCATTTT,CSARDISGYQPQHF
TRBV5-4,TRBD2,TRBJ2-7,-,TGTGCCAGCAGCTTGGCATCCGCGGGGGTCTACGAGCAGTACTTC,CASSLASAGVYEQYF
TRBV11-2,TRBD2,TRBJ2-7,-,TGTGCCAGCACCTCCTCGGCCGTAAGCGGGACCTACGACGAGCAGTACTTC,CASTSSAVSGTYDEQYF
TRBV6-5,TRBD1,TRBJ1-6,-,TGTGCCAGCAGTTACAACAGGGACAGGGGGTTGCTTTCACCCCTCCACTTT,CASSYNRDRGLLSPLHF